Below are 31 T cell receptor beta chains sequenced from a single sample in a study of CD4 T cells in relation to SARS-CoV-2 and coronaviruses. The antigens these receptors bind are not known. CD4+ T cells from unexposed donors were obtained before the COVID-19 pandemic (2011-2018). After approximately 10 days of culture, CD4+ T cells were isolated. The data were produced by immunoSEQ multiplex PCR, yet TCRdb's version contains in-frame clones alone and is incomplete. This sample has 15,000 to 20,000 clones; over 65% occur once, and the top ten carry around 30%. Material: CD4+ T cells from PBMCs, cultured in vitro. These receptor sequences come from a human donor in good health.

The rearrangement links TRBV30 to TRBJ1-3, with D maybe TRBD1 (5 bases). In germline, CDR1 is GTSNPN, CDR2 SVGIG (reference sequence). With 0 bases removed from V and 3 bases from J, the gap between germline ends came to 12 bases. CDR3 size: 15 residues. The CDR3 sequence: CAWSVAWGDGNTIYF. CDR3 bases: TGTGCCTGGAGTGTAGCGTGGGGGGATGGAAACACCATATATTTT. Complete variable domain (other parts from reference TRBV30 and TRBJ1-3): SQTIHQWPATLVQPVGSPLSLECTVEGTSNPNLYWYRQAAGRGLQLLFYSVGIGQISSEVPQNLSASRPQDRQFILSSKKLLLSDSGFYLCAWSVAWGDGNTIYFGEGSWLTVV.

The chain uses TRBV4-1 and TRBJ2-1; D is unclear. V was cut by 4 bases and J by 7 bases, with 5 bases left in between. The CDR3 runs to 11 residues. The germline CDR1 and CDR2 sequences are MGHRA and YSYEKL. The CDR3 bases are TGCGCCAGCAGCCCCGGGAATGAGCAGTTCTTC. Protein sequence: CASSPGNEQFF.

The chain joins TRBV18 to TRBJ1-5; the match to TRBD1 covers 7 bases. The V gene end was trimmed by 2 bases and the J gene end by 0 bases; junction bases not matched to a gene: 4. Per the germline V gene, CDR1 is KGHSH and CDR2 is LQKENI. CDR3 length equals 16 residues. The CDR3 bases are TGTGCCAGCTCACCAGGGACAGCGTATAGCAATCAGCCCCAGCATTTT. Amino acid sequence: CASSPGTAYSNQPQHF. Looking up the rest from reference TRBV18 and TRBJ1-5 gives the full variable domain: NAGVMQNPRHLVRRRGQEARLRCSPMKGHSHVYWYRQLPEEGLKFMVYLQKENIIDESGMPKERFSAEFPKEGPSILRIQQVVRGDSAAYFCASSPGTAYSNQPQHFGDGTRLSIL.

The gene calls are TRBV4-2 and TRBJ1-2; D unclear. The V gene lost 3 bases and the J gene lost 1 base, with 15 bases spanning the gap. The CDR3 loop spans 16 amino acids. From germline, CDR1 is LGHNA and CDR2 YNFKEQ. The CDR3 protein is CASSQETRKINYGYTF. The CDR3, as DNA: TGTGCCAGCAGCCAGGAGACCAGAAAAATTAACTATGGCTACACCTTC.

The V and J genes are TRBV27 and TRBJ2-7, with 7 nucleotides matching TRBD2. The CDR3 is 14 residues long. With 8 bases clipped from V and 12 bases from J, the junction kept 19 bases outside the gene matches. Germline CDR1 and CDR2: MNHEY and SMNVEV (reference sequence). The CDR3 is CASSNTGDYNPRYF. The CDR3 bases are TGTGCCAGCTCAAACACCGGGGACTACAACCCAAGGTACTTC.

V is TRBV27 and J is TRBJ1-2; 8 positions match TRBD1. The CDR3 sequence is 16 residues long. The germline V gene encodes CDR1 MNHEY and CDR2 SMNVEV (reference sequence). The J segment lost 7 bases and the V segment lost 4 bases, leaving 14 bases of the junction unmatched. The CDR3 nucleotides are TGTGCCAGCAGTTACTCCTCGGCAGGGGGCAGGGGTGGCTACACCTTC. This encodes CASSYSSAGGRGGYTF.

On this clone: One end of the junction is discordant with germline, which a read error may explain. The chain uses TRBV29-1 and TRBJ1-4; TRBD1 is a possible D gene (6 bases). This CDR3 is 14 amino acids long. The germline V gene has CDR1 SQVTM and CDR2 ANQGSEA. The CDR3 loop is CSVGSPGVREKLFF. The CDR3 DNA reads as TGCAGTGTTGGCTCTCCAGGGGTTCGTGAAAAACTGTTTTTT.

The V call is TRBV30, the J call TRBJ2-3, with 9 bases lining up with TRBD1. The germline V gene encodes CDR1 GTSNPN and CDR2 SVGIG (reference sequence). The CDR3 sequence is 16 residues long. V was pared by 4 bases and J by 7 bases, with 15 bases of the junction left unmatched. CDR3 amino acids: CAWNGPGQGSGNTQYF. CDR3 DNA: TGTGCCTGGAATGGACCCGGACAGGGGAGTGGGAATACGCAGTATTTT.

The chain has TRBV2 and TRBJ2-7; D might be TRBD1 (6 bases). Germline CDR1 is SNHLY and CDR2 is FYNNEI. The CDR3 consists of 14 residues. V gave up 6 bases and J gave up 6 bases, with 18 bases separating them. CDR3 protein: CASSFYPGVPEQYF. The CDR3 nucleotides are TGTGCCAGCAGCTTTTATCCAGGGGTCCCCGAGCAGTACTTC.

The chain couples TRBV4-2 to TRBJ2-1; perhaps TRBD2 as D (5 bases). CDR1 and CDR2 (germline): LGHNA, YNFKEQ. This CDR3 contains 13 residues. V shed 0 bases and J shed 9 bases, with 9 bases lying between them. In DNA, the CDR3 is TGTGCCAGCAGCCAAGATATTGCGGGTGAGCAGTTCTTC. Protein sequence: CASSQDIAGEQFF.

This clone came up a few times. The chain combines TRBV12-3 or TRBV12-4 with TRBJ1-1, with D hard to call. V shed 7 bases and J shed 0 bases, with 9 bases lying between them. This CDR3 has 13 residues. The CDR3 loop is CASNGQMNTEAFF. DNA of the CDR3: TGTGCCAGCAATGGGCAAATGAACACTGAAGCTTTCTTT.

This clone was seen more than once but under ten times. The chain uses TRBV20-1 and TRBJ2-1, with D unresolved. V lost 3 bases and J lost 6, with 6 bases in between. CDR3 length: 11 residues. CDR1 DFQATT and CDR2 SNEGSKA come from the germline V gene (reference sequence). CDR3 sequence reads: CSASWPNEQFF. The DNA for the CDR3 is TGCAGTGCTAGTTGGCCCAATGAGCAGTTCTTC.

The V and J genes are TRBV19 and TRBJ1-6, with D unresolved. CDR1 is LNHDA and CDR2 is SQIVND in the germline V gene (reference sequence). This CDR3 contains 14 residues. The V end was cut by 3 bases, the J end by 9 bases, with 12 bases between. The CDR3 region is CASSITIGLSPLHF. The DNA for the CDR3 is TGTGCCAGTAGTATTACAATCGGACTTTCACCCCTCCACTTT.

V and J are TRBV11-2 and TRBJ1-2, with a possible D match to TRBD1 (5 bases). Trimming cost V 6 bases and J 4 bases, with 18 bases left between them. Germline assignment: CDR1 SGHAT and CDR2 FQNNGV. This CDR3 contains 15 residues. The CDR3 coding sequence is TGTGCCAGCAGAACCTCTCGAGGGGCGGTCTATGGCTACACCTTC. This sequence encodes CASRTSRGAVYGYTF.

The CDR3 DNA sequence: TGCGCCAGCACCCCACAGGGTAAAACAGATACGCAGTATTTT. This encodes CASTPQGKTDTQYF. This sequence joins TRBV10-1 and TRBJ2-3, with a weak D call TRBD1 (6 bases). The CDR3 length is 14 residues. The V gene's germline CDR1 is WNHNN and CDR2 SYGVQD (reference sequence). V was clipped by 7 bases and J by 3 bases, with 14 bases between them.

This clone was recorded only once. The chain carries TRBV18 and TRBJ2-1, with 10 bases that match TRBD2. The CDR3 spans 19 residues. Germline V gene data show CDR1 as KGHSH and CDR2 as LQKENI. V dropped 0 bases and J dropped 0; count of bases not matched to a gene: 8. The DNA of the CDR3 is TGTGCCAGCTCACCACCAGGGGGTAGCGGGGGGAGCTCCTACAATGAGCAGTTCTTC. Its protein is CASSPPGGSGGSSYNEQFF.

DNA for the CDR3: TGTGCCAGCAGTGACAGCCCCTACGAGCAGTACTTC. It specifies CASSDSPYEQYF. The chain is built from TRBV2 and TRBJ2-7; D remains ambiguous. The CDR3 spans 12 residues. V lost 3 bases to trimming and J lost 2 bases, with 5 bases between them. Germline V gene sequence: CDR1 SNHLY, CDR2 FYNNEI.

The rearrangement joins TRBV29-1 to TRBJ1-1, with no clear D. This CDR3 is 13 amino acids long. V lost 0 bases and J lost 10, with 15 bases in between. Looked up from germline, CDR1 is SQVTM and CDR2 is ANQGSEA. CDR3 sequence (DNA): TGCAGCGTTGAAGACCCACAGTCTCGGGGAGCTTTCTTT. Amino acids: CSVEDPQSRGAFF.

The gene calls are TRBV7-9 and TRBJ1-5, with 7 bases that match TRBD1. The CDR3 runs 16 residues. The germline CDR1 and CDR2 sequences are SEHNR and FQNEAQ (reference sequence). V lost 1 base to trimming and J lost 3 bases; unmatched junction nucleotides: 6. CDR3 region: CASSLGSGGDNQPQHF. The CDR3 DNA follows: TGTGCCAGCAGCTTAGGATCAGGGGGGGACAATCAGCCCCAGCATTTT.

This sequence joins TRBV6-5 and TRBJ2-2; no reliable D call. Germline V gene lookup returns CDR1 MNHEY and CDR2 SVGAGI. V lost 8 bases and J lost 1, with 2 bases in between. The CDR3 is 11 residues long. The CDR3, as DNA: TGTGCCAGCGTGAACACCGGGGAGCTGTTTTTT. Its protein is CASVNTGELFF.

The chain joins TRBV13 to TRBJ2-1; TRBD2 might be the D (6 bases). The CDR3 runs to 11 residues. Germline loops: CDR1 PRHDT, CDR2 FYEKMQ (reference sequence). Trimming shortened V by 4 bases and J by 8 bases, and 6 bases separated the two germline ends. This CDR3 reads CASSSGDEQFF. The DNA for the CDR3 is TGTGCCAGCAGCTCGGGGGATGAGCAGTTCTTC. Drawing the rest from reference TRBV13 and TRBJ2-1, the complete variable domain is AAGVIQSPRHLIKEKRETATLKCYPIPRHDTVYWYQQGPGQDPQFLISFYEKMQSDKGSIPDRFSAQQFSDYHSELNMSSLELGDSALYFCASSSGDEQFFGPGTRLTVL.

The gene calls are TRBV19 and TRBJ2-1; tentatively, D is TRBD1 or TRBD2 (7 bases each). CDR3 length: 17 amino acids. Looked up from germline, CDR1 is LNHDA and CDR2 is SQIVND (reference sequence). V was pared by 7 bases and J by 1 base, with 20 bases between. In DNA, the CDR3 is TGTGCCAGTAAGAGGGGGACAGCGGGACAGTCCTACAATGAGCAGTTCTTC. This encodes CASKRGTAGQSYNEQFF.

This clone showed up just a few times. The CDR3 DNA reads TGCGCCAGCAGCTTCGGGGCCTATAGCACAGATACGCAGTATTTT. Its protein product is CASSFGAYSTDTQYF. The chain joins TRBV5-1 to TRBJ2-3; D may be TRBD1 or TRBD2 (5 bases each). The CDR3 has 15 residues. Trimming cost V 2 bases and J 0 bases, with 10 bases left between them. The germline V gene encodes CDR1 SGHRS and CDR2 YFSETQ.

The table lists this clone with a few counts. The rearrangement uses TRBV19 and TRBJ1-2; no reliable D call. Germline loops: CDR1 LNHDA, CDR2 SQIVND (reference sequence). CDR3 length equals 12 residues. V lost 3 bases, J lost 3 bases, and 5 bases lay in between. This chain's CDR3 is CASSIGDYGYTF. CDR3 sequence (DNA): TGTGCCAGTAGTATTGGAGACTATGGCTACACCTTC.

Here the CDR3 reads CASGLVLSRGNQPQHF. Written as DNA, the CDR3 is TGTGCTAGTGGTTTGGTACTGTCCAGGGGCAATCAGCCCCAGCATTTT. This chain connects TRBV12-5 to TRBJ1-5; a possible D gene is TRBD1 (5 bases). V gave up 0 bases and J gave up 2 bases, with 11 bases separating them. Germline V CDR1 and CDR2: LGHNT, FRNRAP. The CDR3 extends over 16 amino acids.

The gene calls are TRBV7-2 and TRBJ2-4, with D maybe TRBD2 (5 bases). V was clipped by 1 base and J by 7 bases, with 11 bases between them. Germline-derived CDR1 and CDR2 are SGHTA and FQGNSA. This CDR3 has 14 residues. CDR3 residues: CASSLEVGVNIQYF. The CDR3 DNA is TGTGCCAGCAGCTTAGAGGTGGGAGTGAACATTCAGTACTTC.

This clone showed up just a few times. This chain links TRBV27 with TRBJ2-2; tentative D call: TRBD2 (6 bases). Germline V gene data show CDR1 as MNHEY and CDR2 as SMNVEV (reference sequence). Trimming shortened V by 6 bases and J by 0 bases, and 14 bases separated the two germline ends. This CDR3 has 16 amino acids. The CDR3 sequence: CASRLAMITNTGELFF. CDR3 sequence (DNA): TGTGCCAGCAGACTAGCCATGATCACGAACACCGGGGAGCTGTTTTTT.

J is TRBJ2-6 and V is TRBV5-1, with 7 bases fitting TRBD1. The CDR3 has 16 residues. The germline CDR1 and CDR2 sequences are SGHRS and YFSETQ. Trimming cost V 6 bases and J 1 base; bases outside gene matches: 7. For the CDR3, the DNA is TGCGCCAGCATGGCCGCCAGGGGGTCTGGGGCCAACGTCCTGACTTTC. Translating it yields CASMAARGSGANVLTF.

This clone has a handful of counts. As DNA, the CDR3 is TGTGCCAGCAGTGAATTTCCCCCGGACACTGAAGCTTTCTTT. It specifies CASSEFPPDTEAFF. J is TRBJ1-1 and V is TRBV6-1; D unclear. V lost 2 bases, J lost 3 bases, and 10 bases lay in between. The CDR3 is 14 residues long. The germline V gene encodes CDR1 MNHNS and CDR2 SASEGT.

The gene calls are TRBV7-8 and TRBJ1-1; D is unclear. Between the trimmed V and J ends, which lost 0 bases and 2 bases, there was a span of 7 bases. The CDR3 runs 14 residues. CDR1 is SGHVS, CDR2 FQNEAQ, per germline. The CDR3 is CASSLAQPNTEAFF. In DNA, the CDR3 is TGTGCCAGCAGCTTAGCACAGCCCAACACTGAAGCTTTCTTT.

The gene calls are TRBV7-8 and TRBJ2-7; 7 bases are shared with TRBD2. The CDR3 is 17 residues long. CDR1 is SGHVS, CDR2 FQNEAQ, per germline. Trimming cost V 1 base and J 6 bases; bases outside gene matches: 15. CDR3 bases: TGTGCCAGCAGCTTAGTGCAGGGTTGGGGCGGGAGCTCCGAGCAGTACTTC. Encoded protein: CASSLVQGWGGSSEQYF.